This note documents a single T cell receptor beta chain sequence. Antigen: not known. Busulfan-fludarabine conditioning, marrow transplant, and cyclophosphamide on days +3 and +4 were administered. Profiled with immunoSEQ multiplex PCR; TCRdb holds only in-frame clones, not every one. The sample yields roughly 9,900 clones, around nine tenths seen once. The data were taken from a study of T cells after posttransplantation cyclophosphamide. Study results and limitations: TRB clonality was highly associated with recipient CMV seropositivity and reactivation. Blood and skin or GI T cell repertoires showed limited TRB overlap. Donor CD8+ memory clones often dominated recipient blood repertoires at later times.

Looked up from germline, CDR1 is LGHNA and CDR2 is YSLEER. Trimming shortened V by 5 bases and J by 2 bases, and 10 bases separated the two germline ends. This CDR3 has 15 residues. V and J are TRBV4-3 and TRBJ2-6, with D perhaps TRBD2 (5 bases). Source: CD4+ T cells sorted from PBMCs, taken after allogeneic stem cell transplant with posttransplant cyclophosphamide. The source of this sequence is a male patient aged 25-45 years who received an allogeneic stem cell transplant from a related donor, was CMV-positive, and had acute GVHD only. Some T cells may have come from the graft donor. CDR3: CASSFGGAGANVLTF. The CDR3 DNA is TGCGCCAGCAGCTTCGGAGGTGCTGGGGCCAACGTCCTGACTTTC.